This T cell receptor (beta chain) is from a study of blood T cell repertoires in COVID-19. Study-wide context: Collection of acute and convalescent COVID-19 samples took place in the United States, Italy and Spain.

Trimming removed 3 bases at V and 13 bases at J, with 13 bases between. Germline CDR1 is MRHNA and CDR2 is SNTAGT. The length of the CDR3 is 12 residues. As processed by the authors: Estimated nucleated cell counts came from reference gene primer amplification. Clones were read by immunoSEQ multiplex PCR, and TCRdb kept only the in-frame ones, dropping some. V, J and clone size derive from that table, while D and trimming were established from the DNA sequence. Of approximately 200,000 clones in the sample, 84% were seen once. Cohort allocation depended upon clinical history that participants reported.

V and J are TRBV6-4 and TRBJ2-1, with D tentatively TRBD2 (6 bases). The specimen sequenced was PBMCs or T cells enriched from blood (not recorded which). The clonotype was recovered from a man aged 55 to 70 who had recovered from COVID-19. In DNA form, the CDR3 reads TGTGCCAGCAGTGAATTCGGGGGTCAACAGTTCTTC. It yields the protein CASSEFGGQQFF.